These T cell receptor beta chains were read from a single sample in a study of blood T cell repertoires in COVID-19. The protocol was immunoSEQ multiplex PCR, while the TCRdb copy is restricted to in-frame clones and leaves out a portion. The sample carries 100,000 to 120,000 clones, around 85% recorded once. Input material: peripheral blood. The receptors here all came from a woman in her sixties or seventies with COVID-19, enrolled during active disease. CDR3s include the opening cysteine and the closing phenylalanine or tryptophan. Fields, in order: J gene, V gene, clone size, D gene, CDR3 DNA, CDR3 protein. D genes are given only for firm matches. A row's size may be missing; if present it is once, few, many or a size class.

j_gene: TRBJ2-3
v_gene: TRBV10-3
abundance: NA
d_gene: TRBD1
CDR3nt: TGTGCCATCAGTGAGCCAAGGACAGGGATGACAGATACGCAGTATTTT
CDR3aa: CAISEPRTGMTDTQYF

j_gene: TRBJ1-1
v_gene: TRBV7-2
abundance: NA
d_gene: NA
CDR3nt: TGTGCCAGCAGCTTAGTCAGAAGGAACACTGAAGCTTTCTTT
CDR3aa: CASSLVRRNTEAFF

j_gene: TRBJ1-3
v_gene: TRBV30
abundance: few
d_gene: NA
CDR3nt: TGTGCCTGGAGTGCGGGGTATGGAAACACCATATATTTT
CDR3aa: CAWSAGYGNTIYF

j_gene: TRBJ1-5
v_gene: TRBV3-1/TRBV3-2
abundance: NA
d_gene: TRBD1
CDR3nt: TGTGCCAGCAGCCATACGGCACAGGGGTTCATCCAGCCCCAGCATTTT
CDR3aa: CASSHTAQGFIQPQHF

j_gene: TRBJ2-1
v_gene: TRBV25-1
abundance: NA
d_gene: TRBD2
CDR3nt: TGTGCCAGCACAAACGGGGGGGCCCGGGCCAATGAGCAGTTCTTC
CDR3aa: CASTNGGARANEQFF

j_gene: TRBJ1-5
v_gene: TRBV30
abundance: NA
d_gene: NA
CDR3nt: TGTGCCTGGAGTGTGGGGGGTCCTGGGCCCCAGCATTTT
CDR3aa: CAWSVGGPGPQHF

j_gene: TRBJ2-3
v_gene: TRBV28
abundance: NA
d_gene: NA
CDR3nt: TGTGCCAGCAGTTTAACCTCTAGACGGGGAGATACGCAGTATTTT
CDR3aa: CASSLTSRRGDTQYF

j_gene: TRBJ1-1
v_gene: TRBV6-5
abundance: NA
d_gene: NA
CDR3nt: TGTGCCAGCTGGAGGCGAGGGACTGAAGCTTTCTTT
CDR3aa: CASWRRGTEAFF

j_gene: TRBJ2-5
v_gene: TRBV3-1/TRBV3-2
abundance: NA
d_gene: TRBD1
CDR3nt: TGTGCCACGAGGGACAGGGGCCAAGAGACCCAGTACTTC
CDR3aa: CATRDRGQETQYF

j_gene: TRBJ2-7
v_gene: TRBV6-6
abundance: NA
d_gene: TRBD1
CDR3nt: TGTGCCAGCTCTATCGGGACAGACTACGAGCAGTACTTC
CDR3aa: CASSIGTDYEQYF

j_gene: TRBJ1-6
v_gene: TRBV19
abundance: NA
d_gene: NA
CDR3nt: TGTGCCAGTACCCTCGACAGCCTCTCCTATAATTCACCCCTCCACTTT
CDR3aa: CASTLDSLSYNSPLHF

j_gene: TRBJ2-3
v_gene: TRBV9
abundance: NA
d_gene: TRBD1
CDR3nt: TGTGCCAGCAGCCCCGGACAGGGAACAGATACGCAGTATTTT
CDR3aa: CASSPGQGTDTQYF

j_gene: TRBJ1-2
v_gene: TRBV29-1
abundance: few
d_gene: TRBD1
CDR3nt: TGCAGCGTTGGGGTCTCCGGGACAGTCCACTATGGCTACACCTTC
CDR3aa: CSVGVSGTVHYGYTF

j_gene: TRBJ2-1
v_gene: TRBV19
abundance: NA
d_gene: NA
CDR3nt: TGTGCCAGTAGTATAGATCCTCTCAACAGGGACTCCTACAATGAGCAGTTCTTC
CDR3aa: CASSIDPLNRDSYNEQFF

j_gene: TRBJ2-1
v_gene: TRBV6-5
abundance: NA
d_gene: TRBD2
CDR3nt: TGTGCCAGCAGTCTAGCGGGACTAGCGGGGTCTGAGCAGTTCTTC
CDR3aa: CASSLAGLAGSEQFF

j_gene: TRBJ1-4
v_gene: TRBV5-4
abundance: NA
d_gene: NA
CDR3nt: TGTGCCAGCAGCTTGGGTCTGGGAGGCCGCGGTGAAAAACTGTTTTTT
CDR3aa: CASSLGLGGRGEKLFF

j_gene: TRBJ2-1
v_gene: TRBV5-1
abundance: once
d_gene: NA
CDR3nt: TGCGCCAGCAGCTTGTCCACTCAGGGGAATGAGCAGTTCTTC
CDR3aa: CASSLSTQGNEQFF

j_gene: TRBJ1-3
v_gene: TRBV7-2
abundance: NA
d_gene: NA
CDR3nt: TGTGCCAGCAGTTCTACAGTACTTCCTGGAAACACCATATATTTT
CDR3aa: CASSSTVLPGNTIYF

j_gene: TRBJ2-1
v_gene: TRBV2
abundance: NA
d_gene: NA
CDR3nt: TGTGCCAGCAGGGCAGACAGTGTCTCCTACAATGAGCAGTTCTTC
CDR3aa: CASRADSVSYNEQFF

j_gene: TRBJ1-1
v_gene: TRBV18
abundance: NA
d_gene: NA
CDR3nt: TGTGCCAGCTCACCGCCATCGCCTGATTACACCTTGAACACTGAAGCTTTCTTT
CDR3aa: CASSPPSPDYTLNTEAFF

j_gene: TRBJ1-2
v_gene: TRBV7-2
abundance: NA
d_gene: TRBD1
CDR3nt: TGTGCCAGCAGCTTCAGACAGGGGACGGTAACCTTC
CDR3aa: CASSFRQGTVTF

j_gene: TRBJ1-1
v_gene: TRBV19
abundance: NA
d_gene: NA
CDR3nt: TGTGCCAGTAGTATAACGCGGAGACAGATGAACACTGAAGCTTTCTTT
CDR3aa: CASSITRRQMNTEAFF

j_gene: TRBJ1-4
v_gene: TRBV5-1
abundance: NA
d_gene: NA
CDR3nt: TGCGCCAGCAGCCCCCGACAGAAAAAACTGTTTTTT
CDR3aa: CASSPRQKKLFF

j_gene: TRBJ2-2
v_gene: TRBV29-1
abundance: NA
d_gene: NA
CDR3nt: TGCAGCGTAGTCCCCAGGGGCGACACCGGGGAGCTGTTTTTT
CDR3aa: CSVVPRGDTGELFF

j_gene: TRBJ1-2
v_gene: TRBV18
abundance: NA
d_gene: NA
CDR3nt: TGTGCCAGCTCACCAGAAGGCGGTGGCTACACCTTC
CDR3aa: CASSPEGGGYTF

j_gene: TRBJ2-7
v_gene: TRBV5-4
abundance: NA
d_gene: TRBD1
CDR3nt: TGTGCCAGCAGCTTGGACAGGGGGCGGTACGAGCAGTACTTC
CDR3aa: CASSLDRGRYEQYF

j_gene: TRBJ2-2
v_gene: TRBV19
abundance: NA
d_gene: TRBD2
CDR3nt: TGTGCCAGTAGTAGACTAGCGGGGGAGAACACCGGGGAGCTGTTTTTT
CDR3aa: CASSRLAGENTGELFF